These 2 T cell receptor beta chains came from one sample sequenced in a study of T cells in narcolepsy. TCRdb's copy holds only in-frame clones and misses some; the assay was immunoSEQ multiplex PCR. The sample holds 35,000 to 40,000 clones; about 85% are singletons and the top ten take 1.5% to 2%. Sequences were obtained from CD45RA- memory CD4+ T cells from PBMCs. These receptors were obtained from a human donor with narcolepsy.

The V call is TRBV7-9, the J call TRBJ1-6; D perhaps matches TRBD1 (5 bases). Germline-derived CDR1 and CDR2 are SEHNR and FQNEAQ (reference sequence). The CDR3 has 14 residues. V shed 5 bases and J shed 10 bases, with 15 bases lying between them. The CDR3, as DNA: TGTGCCAGCAGCAATACAGGTAGTGGGTCACCCCTCCACTTT. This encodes CASSNTGSGSPLHF.

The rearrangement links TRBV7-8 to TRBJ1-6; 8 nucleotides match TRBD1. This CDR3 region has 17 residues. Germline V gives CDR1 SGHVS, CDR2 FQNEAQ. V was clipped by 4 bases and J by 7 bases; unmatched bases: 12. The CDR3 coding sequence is TGTGCCAGCAGCTCGGGGTGGGCGGGACAGGAAAATTCACCCCTCCACTTT. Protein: CASSSGWAGQENSPLHF.